One and the same sample provided the 15 T cell receptor beta chains below, sequenced in a study of cytomegalovirus exposure and HLA in healthy donors. The method was immunoSEQ multiplex PCR; TCRdb's version includes in-frame clones alone and lacks a portion of them. The sample has 160,000 or so clones; 88% are singletons. The specimen sequenced was PBMCs. The origin of the receptors is a man aged 18 to 35 in good health and CMV-seronegative.

The gene calls are TRBV25-1 and TRBJ1-1, with a possible D match to TRBD1 (6 bases). Deletions cut 5 bases from V and 6 bases from J, with 13 bases between. This CDR3 comprises 13 residues. Germline V gene lookup returns CDR1 MGHDK and CDR2 SYGVNS. Here the CDR3 reads CASSPRGKAEAFF. The CDR3 DNA is TGTGCCAGCAGTCCCAGGGGCAAGGCTGAAGCTTTCTTT.

The rearrangement links TRBV4-3 to TRBJ2-7; a possible D gene is TRBD1 (6 bases). This CDR3 region has 13 residues. The V and J ends lost 9 bases and 2 bases respectively, with 14 bases between them. In germline, CDR1 is LGHNA, CDR2 YSLEER. The CDR3 sequence is CASSPRTAYEQYF. CDR3 nucleotide sequence: TGCGCCAGTTCCCCCCGGACAGCCTACGAGCAGTACTTC.

The chain uses TRBV5-4 and TRBJ1-1; 8 bases are a match to TRBD1. The CDR3 is 15 amino acids. V shed 0 bases, J shed 3 bases, and the junction held 4 bases outside the gene matches. Germline assignment: CDR1 SGHNT and CDR2 YYREEE (reference sequence). CDR3 DNA sequence: TGTGCCAGCAGCTTGGGACAGGGGCTGGACACTGAAGCTTTCTTT. Its protein is CASSLGQGLDTEAFF.

This clone has a single count. This chain uses TRBV5-1 with TRBJ2-7; the match to TRBD1 covers 9 bases. The CDR3 has 14 residues. CDR1 and CDR2 from the germline V gene are SGHRS and YFSETQ. J was trimmed by 5 bases and V by 2 bases; bases with no gene match: 5. The CDR3 spells CASSLRTGEDEQYV. CDR3 DNA sequence: TGCGCCAGCAGCTTAAGGACAGGGGAAGACGAGCAGTACGTC.

The chain joins TRBV27 to TRBJ2-7, with 7 bases that match TRBD1. This CDR3 has 14 amino acids. V gave up 4 bases and J gave up 2 bases; unmatched junction bases: 5. CDR1 is MNHEY and CDR2 is SMNVEV in the germline V gene (reference sequence). The CDR3 protein is CASSSTGTAYEQYF. The CDR3 DNA sequence: TGTGCCAGCAGTTCGACCGGGACAGCCTACGAGCAGTACTTC.

With regard to this clone: The same CDR3 is also encoded by other DNA sequences in this sample. The chain is built from TRBV29-1 and TRBJ2-1; D might be TRBD2 (6 bases). CDR1 and CDR2 from the germline V gene are SQVTM and ANQGSEA. The V and J ends lost 3 bases and 5 bases respectively, with 8 bases between them. This CDR3 contains 12 residues. DNA of the CDR3: TGCAGCGTTGAGCGGAGGGACAATGAGCAGTTCTTC. Residues: CSVERRDNEQFF.

The rearrangement uses TRBV6-4 and TRBJ2-3, with D possibly matching TRBD2 (5 bases). The V gene lost 0 bases and the J gene lost 1 base, with 14 bases spanning the gap. The germline CDR1 and CDR2 sequences are MRHNA and SNTAGT. The CDR3 covers 17 residues. The CDR3 nucleotides read TGTGCCAGCAGTGACTCGCATAGCGCTTCGGGCACAGATACGCAGTATTTT. Protein sequence: CASSDSHSASGTDTQYF.

The chain employs TRBV19 and TRBJ2-3; TRBD2 matches at 8 bases. V trimming: 3 bases; J trimming: 4 bases; junction bases outside the gene matches: 6. The CDR3 runs to 15 residues. Germline-derived CDR1 and CDR2 are LNHDA and SQIVND (reference sequence). CDR3 in amino acids: CASSIPAGAADTQYF. For the CDR3, the DNA is TGTGCCAGTAGTATTCCAGCGGGAGCCGCAGATACGCAGTATTTT.

The table lists this clone with a few counts. V is TRBV27 and J is TRBJ2-3; 13 bases match TRBD2. CDR1 and CDR2 from the germline V gene are MNHEY and SMNVEV (reference sequence). J gave up 1 base and V 4 bases, and 5 bases lay outside the gene matches. CDR3 length equals 17 residues. CDR3 DNA sequence: TGTGCCAGCAGTTCCCCTGGACTAGCGGGGGGCACAGATACGCAGTATTTT. Translation: CASSSPGLAGGTDTQYF.

This sequence joins TRBV11-2 and TRBJ1-2; D is unresolved. V dropped 1 base and J dropped 3 bases, with 3 bases sitting between them. Germline V lookup: CDR1 SGHAT, CDR2 FQNNGV. CDR3 length equals 12 residues. CDR3 nucleotide sequence: TGTGCCAGCAGCTTAGTCGACTATGGCTACACCTTC. Translated, it gives CASSLVDYGYTF.

The CDR3 here is CASSQKTGGDTEAFF. For the CDR3, the DNA is TGTGCCAGCAGCCAAAAGACAGGGGGTGACACTGAAGCTTTCTTT. The genes are TRBV5-4 and TRBJ1-1; 9 nucleotides line up with TRBD1. The CDR3 totals 15 residues. V shed 4 bases and J 3 bases; nucleotides not matched to a gene: 7. Germline CDR1 is SGHNT and CDR2 is YYREEE (reference sequence).

This clone was found once. The rearrangement links TRBV10-3 to TRBJ1-1; D is possibly TRBD1 (6 bases). Germline V gene lookup returns CDR1 ENHRY and CDR2 SYGVKD. Trimming stripped 3 bases from V and 0 bases from J, with 8 bases between. This CDR3 contains 14 residues. This CDR3 is CAISDRTVNTEAFF. DNA for the CDR3: TGTGCCATCAGTGATAGGACAGTGAACACTGAAGCTTTCTTT.

The chain has TRBV4-2 and TRBJ2-7, with 9 bases that match TRBD2. The germline V gene encodes CDR1 LGHNA and CDR2 YNFKEQ. There are 14 residues in the CDR3. J lost 7 bases, V lost 0 bases, and 4 bases had no gene match. The CDR3 DNA is TGTGCCAGCAGCCAAGACACGGCGGGAGGGGAGCAGTACTTC. Translated, it gives CASSQDTAGGEQYF.

J is TRBJ2-2 and V is TRBV28, with 11 bases lining up with TRBD2. Trimming cost V 4 bases and J 5 bases; bases outside gene matches: 6. The CDR3 spans 16 residues. Looked up from germline, CDR1 is MDHEN and CDR2 is SYDVKM. CDR3 sequence (DNA): TGTGCCAGCAGTTCGACGGGACTAGCGGAAACCGGGGAGCTGTTTTTT. Translation: CASSSTGLAETGELFF.

The gene calls are TRBV5-6 and TRBJ2-1; D remains unclear. V was pared by 4 bases and J by 8 bases, with 25 bases between. Germline values: CDR1 SGHDT, CDR2 YYEEEE. CDR3 length: 17 residues. CDR3 region: CASSRVSRVGFYDEQFF. CDR3 nucleotides: TGTGCCAGCAGCCGCGTTTCTCGGGTGGGTTTTTATGATGAGCAGTTCTTC.